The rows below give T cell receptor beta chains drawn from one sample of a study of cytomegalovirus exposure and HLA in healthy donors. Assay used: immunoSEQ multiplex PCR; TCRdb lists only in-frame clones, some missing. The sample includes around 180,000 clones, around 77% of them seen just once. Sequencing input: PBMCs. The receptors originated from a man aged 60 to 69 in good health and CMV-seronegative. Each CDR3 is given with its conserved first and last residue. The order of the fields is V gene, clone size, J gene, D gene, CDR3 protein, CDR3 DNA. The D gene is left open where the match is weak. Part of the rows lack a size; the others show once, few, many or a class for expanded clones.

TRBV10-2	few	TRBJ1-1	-	CASIGGIPNTEAFF	TGCGCCAGCATAGGGGGTATTCCGAACACTGAAGCTTTCTTT
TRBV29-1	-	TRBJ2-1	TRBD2	CSLRAGGSNEQFF	TGCAGCTTGCGAGCGGGAGGCAGTAATGAGCAGTTCTTC
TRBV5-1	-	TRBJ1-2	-	CASSLDGTPYGYTF	TGCGCCAGCAGCTTGGATGGGACACCCTATGGCTACACCTTC
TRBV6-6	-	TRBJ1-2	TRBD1	CASSPRQGEGYGYTF	TGTGCCAGCAGTCCTCGACAGGGTGAGGGCTATGGCTACACCTTC
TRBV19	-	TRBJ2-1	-	CASSLLMFGRNEQFF	TGTGCCAGTAGTCTCCTTATGTTCGGGAGAAATGAGCAGTTCTTC
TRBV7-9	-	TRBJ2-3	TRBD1	CASSPWTGVPSTDTQYF	TGTGCCAGCAGCCCTTGGACAGGGGTCCCCTCCACAGATACGCAGTATTTT
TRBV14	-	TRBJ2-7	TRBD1	CASSQGRGLLEQYF	TGTGCCAGCAGCCAAGGCAGGGGGTTGCTCGAGCAGTACTTC
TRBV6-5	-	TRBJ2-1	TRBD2	CASSQAGVSGEQFF	TGTGCCAGCAGCCAAGCGGGAGTGTCTGGTGAGCAGTTCTTC
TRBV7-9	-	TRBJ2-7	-	CASSPRMWKSYEQYF	TGTGCCAGCAGCCCCAGGATGTGGAAGAGCTACGAGCAGTACTTC
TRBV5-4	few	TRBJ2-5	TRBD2	CASSPGLGEETQYF	TGTGCCAGCAGCCCGGGACTAGGGGAAGAGACCCAGTACTTC
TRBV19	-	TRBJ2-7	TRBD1	CASSRQGVKYF	TGTGCCAGTAGCCGACAGGGCGTAAAGTACTTC
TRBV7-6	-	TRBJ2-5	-	CASSLGGTGPETQYF	TGTGCCAGCAGCTTAGGGGGCACGGGCCCAGAGACCCAGTACTTC